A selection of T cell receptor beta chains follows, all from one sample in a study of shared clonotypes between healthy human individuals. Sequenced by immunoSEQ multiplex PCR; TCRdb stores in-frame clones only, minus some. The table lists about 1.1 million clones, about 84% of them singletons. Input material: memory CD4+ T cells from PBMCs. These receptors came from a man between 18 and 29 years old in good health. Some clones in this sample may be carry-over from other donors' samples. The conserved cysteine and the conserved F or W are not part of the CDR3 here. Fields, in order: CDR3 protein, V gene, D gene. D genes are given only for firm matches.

cdr3_aa: ASSRVGGSWH
v_call: TRBV28
d_call: NA

cdr3_aa: ASSLRQGLEQY
v_call: TRBV28
d_call: TRBD1

cdr3_aa: ASSPSGSTDTQY
v_call: TRBV7-3
d_call: TRBD2

cdr3_aa: ASSVDSNGYT
v_call: TRBV6-1
d_call: NA

cdr3_aa: ASSPRETDTQY
v_call: TRBV4-2
d_call: NA

cdr3_aa: ASSFSDKSNEQF
v_call: TRBV11-3
d_call: NA

cdr3_aa: ASASTGSGNTIY
v_call: TRBV7-2
d_call: NA

cdr3_aa: ASRLRTGRSSGYT
v_call: TRBV28
d_call: TRBD1

cdr3_aa: AIGGNNRQQPQH
v_call: TRBV10-3
d_call: NA

cdr3_aa: ASSRRWESSYEQY
v_call: TRBV7-8
d_call: NA

cdr3_aa: ASSQTGGGGNEQY
v_call: TRBV4-2
d_call: TRBD1

cdr3_aa: ASSRESEATYYEQY
v_call: TRBV4-2
d_call: NA

cdr3_aa: ASGPGLAVYEQY
v_call: TRBV7-9
d_call: TRBD2

cdr3_aa: SVEESSYEQY
v_call: TRBV29-1
d_call: NA

cdr3_aa: ASSIVGTPSYEQY
v_call: TRBV19
d_call: NA

cdr3_aa: ASSQSSQGNTEAF
v_call: TRBV7-3
d_call: NA

cdr3_aa: ASSLVPETYEQY
v_call: TRBV5-1
d_call: NA

cdr3_aa: ASSKGGLAGVVQETQY
v_call: TRBV11-3
d_call: TRBD2

cdr3_aa: ASSARYPTDTQY
v_call: TRBV9
d_call: NA

cdr3_aa: ASSLVASGSSYNEQF
v_call: TRBV7-2
d_call: TRBD2

cdr3_aa: ASSPLGEQPQH
v_call: TRBV18
d_call: NA

cdr3_aa: ASSHGQNYEQY
v_call: TRBV18
d_call: NA

cdr3_aa: ASSSKRQNSYEQY
v_call: TRBV7-9
d_call: NA

cdr3_aa: ASSSPRAESSYEQY
v_call: TRBV6-6
d_call: NA

cdr3_aa: ASSSPLRVNEQF
v_call: TRBV28
d_call: NA

cdr3_aa: ASSPRLAEDTQY
v_call: TRBV5-1
d_call: TRBD2